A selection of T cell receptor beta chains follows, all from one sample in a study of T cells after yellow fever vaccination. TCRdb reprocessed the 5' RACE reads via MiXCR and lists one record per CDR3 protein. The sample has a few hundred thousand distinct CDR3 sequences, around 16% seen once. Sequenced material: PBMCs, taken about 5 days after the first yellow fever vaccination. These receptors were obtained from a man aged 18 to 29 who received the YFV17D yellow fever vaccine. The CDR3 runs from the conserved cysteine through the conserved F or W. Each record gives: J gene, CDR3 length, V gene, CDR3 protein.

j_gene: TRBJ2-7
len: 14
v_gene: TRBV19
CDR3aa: CASSAAPGSYEQYF

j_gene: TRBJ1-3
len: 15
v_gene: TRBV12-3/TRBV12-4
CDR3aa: CASSLPRRVGNTIYF

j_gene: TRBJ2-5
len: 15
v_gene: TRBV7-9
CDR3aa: CASSITQREQETQYF

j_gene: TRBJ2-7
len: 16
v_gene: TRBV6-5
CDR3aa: CASSYSTGPLQYEQYF

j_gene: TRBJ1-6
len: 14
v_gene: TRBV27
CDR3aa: CASSLGLYNSPLHF

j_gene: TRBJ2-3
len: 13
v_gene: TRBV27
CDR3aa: CASSFRVSDTQYF

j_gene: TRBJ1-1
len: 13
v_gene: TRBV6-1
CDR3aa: CASRDTMNTEAFF

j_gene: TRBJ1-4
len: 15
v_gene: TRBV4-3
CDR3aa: CASSQETGSDEKLFF

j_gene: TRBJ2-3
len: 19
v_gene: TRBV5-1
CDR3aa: CASSLKATSGGAGTDTQYF

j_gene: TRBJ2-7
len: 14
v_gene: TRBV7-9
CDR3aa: CASSQTGGSYEQYF

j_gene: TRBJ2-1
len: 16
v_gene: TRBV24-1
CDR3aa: CATSDLSTSSYNEQFF

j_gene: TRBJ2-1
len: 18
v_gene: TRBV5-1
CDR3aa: CASRRDTLINTLYNEQFF

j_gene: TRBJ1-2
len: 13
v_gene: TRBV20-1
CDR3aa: CSARVGGNYGYTF

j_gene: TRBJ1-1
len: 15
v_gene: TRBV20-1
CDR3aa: CSARERNEIRAEAFF

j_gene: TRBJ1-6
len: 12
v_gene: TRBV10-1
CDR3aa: CASTTKNSPLHF

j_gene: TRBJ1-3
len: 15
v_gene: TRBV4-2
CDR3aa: CASSRSGQREDTIYF

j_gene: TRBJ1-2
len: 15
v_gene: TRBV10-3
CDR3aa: CAISDPSQGVSGYTF

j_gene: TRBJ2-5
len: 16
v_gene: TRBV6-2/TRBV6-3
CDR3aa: CASSYRAGEIKETQYF

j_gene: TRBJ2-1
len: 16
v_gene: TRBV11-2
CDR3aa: CASSLAGSGVNNEQFF

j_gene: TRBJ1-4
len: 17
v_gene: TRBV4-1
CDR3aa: CASSPWVRRGPTEKLFF

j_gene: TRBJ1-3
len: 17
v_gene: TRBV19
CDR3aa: CASRTGPSSTSGNTIYF

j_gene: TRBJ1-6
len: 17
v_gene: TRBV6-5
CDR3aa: CASSYSRASSYNSPLHF

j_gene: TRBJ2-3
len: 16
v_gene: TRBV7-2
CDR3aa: CASSAASGGGSDTQYF

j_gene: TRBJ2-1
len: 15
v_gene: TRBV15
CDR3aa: CATSREVAGLDEQFF

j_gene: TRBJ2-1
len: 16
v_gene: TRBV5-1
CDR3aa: CASSPPLQGSYNEQFF

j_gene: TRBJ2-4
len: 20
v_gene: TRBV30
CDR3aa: CAWRDTGTASTGGAKNIQYF

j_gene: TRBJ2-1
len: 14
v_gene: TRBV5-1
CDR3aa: CASSLAGQGEEQFF

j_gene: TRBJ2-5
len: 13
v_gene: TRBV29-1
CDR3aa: CSVAGTSDETQYF

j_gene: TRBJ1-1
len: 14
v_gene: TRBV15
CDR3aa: CATSRSTGVSEAFF

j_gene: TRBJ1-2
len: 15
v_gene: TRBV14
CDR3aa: CASRGTGTANYGYTF

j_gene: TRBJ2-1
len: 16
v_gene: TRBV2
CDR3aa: CASSEAPGQGIGEQFF

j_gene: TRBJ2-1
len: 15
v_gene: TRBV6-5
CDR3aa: CASSSWGTSNNEQFF

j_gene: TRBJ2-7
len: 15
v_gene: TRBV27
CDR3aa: CASSPRTGGNYEQYF

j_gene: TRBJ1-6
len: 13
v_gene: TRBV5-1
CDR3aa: CASSLAGRSPLHF

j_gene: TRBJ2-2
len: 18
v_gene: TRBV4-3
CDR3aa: CASSQDRGSRANTGELFF

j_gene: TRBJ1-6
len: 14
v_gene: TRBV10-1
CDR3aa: CASSSRGYNSPLHF

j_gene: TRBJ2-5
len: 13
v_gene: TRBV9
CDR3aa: CASSVGYKETQYF

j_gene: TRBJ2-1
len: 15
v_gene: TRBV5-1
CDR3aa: CASTLTDPSYNEQFF

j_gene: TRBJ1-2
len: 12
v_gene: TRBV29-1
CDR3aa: CITGDPNYGYTF

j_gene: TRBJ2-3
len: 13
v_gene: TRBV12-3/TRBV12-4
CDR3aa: CASSFVPTDTQYF

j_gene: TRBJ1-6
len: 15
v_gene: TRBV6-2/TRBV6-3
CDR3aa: CASTSRTSYNSPLHF

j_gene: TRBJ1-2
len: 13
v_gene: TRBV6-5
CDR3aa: CASSPTGVYGYTF

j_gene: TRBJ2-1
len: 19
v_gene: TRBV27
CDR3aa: CASSLSQRGGQYGINEQFF

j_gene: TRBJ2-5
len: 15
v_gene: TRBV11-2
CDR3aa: CASSQRRGPQETQYF

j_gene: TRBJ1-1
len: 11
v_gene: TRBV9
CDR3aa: CASSVRGQAFF

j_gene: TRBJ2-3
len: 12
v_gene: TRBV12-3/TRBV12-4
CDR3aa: CASSSSGDTQYF

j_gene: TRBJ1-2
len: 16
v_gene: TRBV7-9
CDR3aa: CASSWGAALDSYGYTF

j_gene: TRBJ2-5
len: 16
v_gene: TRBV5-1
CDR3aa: CASSLVLAGAQETQYF

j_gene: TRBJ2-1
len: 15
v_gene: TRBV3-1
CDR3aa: CASSSGAKSRHEQFF

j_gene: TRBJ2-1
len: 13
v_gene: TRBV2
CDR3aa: CASKSGNYNEQFF

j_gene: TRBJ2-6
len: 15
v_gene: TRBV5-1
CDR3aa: CASSLEGEGANVLTF

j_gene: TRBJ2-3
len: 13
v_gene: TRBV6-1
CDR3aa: CASSKQGLDTQYF

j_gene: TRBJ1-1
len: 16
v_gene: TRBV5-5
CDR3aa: CASSLRTVILNTEAFF

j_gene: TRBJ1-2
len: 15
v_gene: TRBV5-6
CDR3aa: CASSPDRGYAYGYTF

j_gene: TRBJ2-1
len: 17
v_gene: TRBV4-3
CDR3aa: CASSQDKWAGGDNEQFF

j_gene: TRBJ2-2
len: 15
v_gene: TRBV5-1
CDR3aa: CASSSGQGVTGELFF

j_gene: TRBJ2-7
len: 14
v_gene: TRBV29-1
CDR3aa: CSVEDGQTSYEQYF

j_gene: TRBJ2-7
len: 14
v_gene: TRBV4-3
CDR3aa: CASSQEGSRYEQYF

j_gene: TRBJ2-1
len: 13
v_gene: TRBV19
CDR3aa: CASSMLGPDEQFF

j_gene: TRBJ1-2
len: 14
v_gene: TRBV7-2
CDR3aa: CASSPQGQGLGYTF